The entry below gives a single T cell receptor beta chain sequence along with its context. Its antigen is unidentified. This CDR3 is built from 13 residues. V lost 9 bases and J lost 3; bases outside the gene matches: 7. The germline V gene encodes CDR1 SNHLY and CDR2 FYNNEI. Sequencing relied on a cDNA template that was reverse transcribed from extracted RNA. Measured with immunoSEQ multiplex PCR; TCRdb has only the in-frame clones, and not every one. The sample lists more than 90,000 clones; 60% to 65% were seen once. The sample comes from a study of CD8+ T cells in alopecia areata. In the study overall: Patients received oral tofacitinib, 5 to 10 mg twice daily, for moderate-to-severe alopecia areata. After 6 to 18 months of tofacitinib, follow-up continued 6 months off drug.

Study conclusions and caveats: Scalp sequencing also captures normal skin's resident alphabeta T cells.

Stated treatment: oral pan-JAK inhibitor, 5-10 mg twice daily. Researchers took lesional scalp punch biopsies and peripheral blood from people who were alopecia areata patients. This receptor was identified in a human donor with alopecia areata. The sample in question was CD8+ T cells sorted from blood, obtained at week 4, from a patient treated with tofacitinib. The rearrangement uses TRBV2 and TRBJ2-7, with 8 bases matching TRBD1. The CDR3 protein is CASRGQVDYEQYF. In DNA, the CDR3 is TGTGCCAGTCGGGGACAGGTTGACTACGAGCAGTACTTC.